This T cell receptor (beta chain) was documented in a study of regulatory T cells in long-lasting Graves disease. This clonotype was detected many times. Investigators prepared the TCR beta libraries by applying iRepertoire HTBI primers and Arm-PCR of CDR3 regions. TCRdb processed the multiplex PCR reads anew with MiXCR; each CDR3 protein has one entry. The repertoire holds around 250,000 distinct CDR3 sequences, with about 16% as singletons. Trimming removed 1 base at V and 7 bases at J, with 11 bases between. The CDR3 contains 13 residues. Germline CDR1 is LGHDT and CDR2 is YNNKEL (reference sequence). Time point given: newly diagnosed GD, antithyroid drugs for less than 3 months. PBMC-derived RNA was used for the TCR library. Doctors identified Graves' disease using the American Thyroid Association guidelines.

This receptor was taken from a female donor with Graves disease. The sequencing here drew on peripheral blood mononuclear cells (PBMCs), taken at new diagnosis, from a patient treated with antithyroid drugs. The chain is built from TRBV3-1 and TRBJ2-7; D not resolved. The CDR3: CASSQGGFGEQYF. CDR3 coding DNA: TGTGCCAGCAGCCAAGGCGGCTTCGGGGAGCAGTACTTC.